The rows below give T cell receptor beta chains drawn from one sample of a study of blood T cells in healthy people across ages. TCRdb called the 5' RACE reads again in MiXCR, with one record for every CDR3 protein. This sample has some 370,000 distinct CDR3 sequences, with about 55% found just once. The sample comprised blood. The receptors originated from a man between 60 and 75 years old in good health. CDR3s include the opening cysteine and the closing phenylalanine or tryptophan. The D gene is left open where the match is weak. Size values are once, few and many counts, or a class for expanded clones, and some rows have none.

size | J | V | D | DNA | CDR3
few | TRBJ2-5 | TRBV7-3 | NA | TGTGCCAGCAGCTTAAGCCGTCAAGAGACCCAGTACTTC | CASSLSRQETQYF
many | TRBJ2-3 | TRBV29-1 | NA | TGCAGCGTTGAACTCGGTGGCAGCACAGATACGCAGTATTTT | CSVELGGSTDTQYF
NA | TRBJ2-5 | TRBV21-1 | NA | TGTGCCAGCAGCACCTCTGAGCTAGCGGGGCTCGGGACCCAGTACTTC | CASSTSELAGLGTQYF
NA | TRBJ1-2 | TRBV11-3 | TRBD1 | TGTGCCAGCAGCTTAGAAGCCCGGGGACAGAACTATGGCTACACCTTC | CASSLEARGQNYGYTF
NA | TRBJ2-3 | TRBV6-6 | TRBD1 | TGTGCCAGCAGTCCGGACAGGGGGCGAAGGGATACGCAGTATTTT | CASSPDRGRRDTQYF
NA | TRBJ1-2 | TRBV6-1 | NA | TGTGCCAGCAGTGAAGGAGCCTATGGCTATGGCTACACCTTC | CASSEGAYGYGYTF
once | TRBJ1-2 | TRBV20-1 | NA | TGCAGTGCCCCCGAGAGGGCTAACTATGGCTACACCTTC | CSAPERANYGYTF
NA | TRBJ2-7 | TRBV10-3 | TRBD2 | TGTGCCATCAGTGAACTAGCGGGAGGGCCTGGCGAGCAGTACTTC | CAISELAGGPGEQYF
NA | TRBJ2-3 | TRBV20-1 | TRBD1 | TGCAGTGCTCTGACAGGGGAAGGGCGAGATACGCAGTATTTT | CSALTGEGRDTQYF
few | TRBJ2-1 | TRBV13 | NA | TGTGCCAGCAGCTTAAGGGGGAGCAATGAGCAGTTCTTC | CASSLRGSNEQFF